Described below is a single TCR beta chain sequence and its context. Its antigen is unidentified. In germline, CDR1 is MNHEY, CDR2 SMNVEV (reference sequence). This CDR3 is built from 15 residues. V shed 0 bases and J 4 bases; nucleotides not matched to a gene: 3. The data originate from a study of shared clonotypes between healthy human individuals. Study-wide points: It was observed that roughly 5.5% of naive CD4 clonotypes were shared across a few donors.

All participating donors were Caucasian adults from Nashville, Tennessee. The data were produced by immunoSEQ multiplex PCR, yet TCRdb's version contains in-frame clones alone and is incomplete. The table lists about 2.3 million clones, about 90% of them singletons, with approximately 0.41% in the top ten. The chain joins TRBV27 to TRBJ2-3; 8 bases fit TRBD2. Sequenced input: naive CD4+ T cells from PBMCs. Noted subset: CD45RA+ positively selected. This TCR was sampled from a young man in good health. Some clones in this sample may be carry-over from other donors' samples. The CDR3 is CASSLSGRDADTQYF. The CDR3 region has the DNA TGTGCCAGCAGTTTATCCGGGAGGGACGCAGATACGCAGTATTTT.